The next 9 T cell receptor beta chains were all read from a single sample in a study of type 1 regulatory T cells. TCRdb re-derived calls from the reads in MiXCR, one entry per CDR3 protein. The profile shows 75,000 to 100,000 distinct CDR3 sequences, 25% to 40% of them singletons. The sequenced sample was CD4+ T cells, either the whole sample or a sorted fraction (not recorded which). These receptors all stem from a human donor in good health.

This clonotype was found a few times. The rearrangement uses TRBV7-2 and TRBJ1-2; 9 positions agree with TRBD1. J lost 4 bases, V lost 5 bases, and 5 bases had no gene match. The CDR3 runs to 14 residues. CDR1 SGHTA and CDR2 FQGNSA come from the germline V gene. CDR3: CASSRTGDPYGYTF. CDR3 DNA sequence: TGTGCCAGCAGCCGGACAGGGGATCCCTATGGCTACACCTTC.

The V gene is TRBV5-1, the J gene TRBJ1-1; 7 bases match TRBD1. CDR3 length: 15 residues. Trimming at V came to 2 bases and at J to 11 bases, leaving 15 bases not matched to a gene. Germline V gives CDR1 SGHRS, CDR2 YFSETQ. CDR3 bases: TGCGCCAGCAGCTTCGACCGGGACAGAGGAAGGAACGCTTTCTTT. Encoded protein: CASSFDRDRGRNAFF.

The CDR3 here is CASSSRRTTSVRTDTQYF. Here the CDR3 DNA reads TGTGCCAGCAGCTCCCGCCGGACTACCTCGGTCCGCACAGATACGCAGTATTTT. The rearrangement links TRBV5-4 to TRBJ2-3; maybe TRBD2 (6 bases). Germline assignment: CDR1 SGHNT and CDR2 YYREEE (reference sequence). The length of the CDR3 is 18 residues. V lost 3 bases and J lost 1, with 21 bases in between. Full variable domain (remainder filled in from reference TRBV5-4 and TRBJ2-3): ETGVTQSPTHLIKTRGQQVTLRCSSQSGHNTVSWYQQALGQGPQFIFQYYREEENGRGNFPPRFSGLQFPNYSSELNVNALELDDSALYLCASSSRRTTSVRTDTQYFGPGTRLTVL.

The chain couples TRBV30 to TRBJ2-2; 8 bases are shared with TRBD1. The CDR3 extends over 13 amino acids. Trimming cost V 7 bases and J 2 bases; bases outside gene matches: 3. Germline CDR1 and CDR2: GTSNPN and SVGIG (reference sequence). CDR3 sequence: CAYGQGNTGELFF. The CDR3 DNA is TGTGCCTATGGACAGGGAAACACCGGGGAGCTGTTTTTT.

The chain carries TRBV30 and TRBJ1-6; perhaps TRBD1 as D (5 bases). This CDR3 region has 12 residues. The V gene lost 1 base and the J gene lost 9 bases, with 7 bases spanning the gap. In germline, CDR1 is GTSNPN, CDR2 SVGIG (reference sequence). CDR3 bases: TGTGCCTGGAGTGGAGACAGTTCACCCCTCCACTTT. Residues: CAWSGDSSPLHF.

Comments on this clonotype: Since no conserved phenylalanine or tryptophan closes the CDR3, a read error is the likely cause. This chain's CDR3 is CSVSGTSGSGDEQFL. In DNA form, the CDR3 reads TGCAGCGTGTCCGGGACTAGCGGGAGTGGGGATGAGCAGTTCTTA. This chain uses TRBV29-1 with TRBJ2-1; TRBD2 aligns across 14 bases. The CDR3 totals 15 residues. V shed 6 bases and J 8 bases; nucleotides not matched to a gene: 9. Germline values: CDR1 SQVTM, CDR2 ANQGSEA.

This clonotype has just a few counts. The chain uses TRBV5-1 and TRBJ1-1, with a tentative D call TRBD1 (5 bases). The germline V and J ends were trimmed by 0 bases and 4 bases, with 13 bases remaining between them. There are 15 residues in the CDR3. Germline assignment: CDR1 SGHRS and CDR2 YFSETQ. CDR3 protein: CASSLGLGGATEAFF. The CDR3, as DNA: TGCGCCAGCAGCTTGGGATTGGGAGGGGCCACTGAAGCTTTCTTT.

The rearrangement uses TRBV6-5 and TRBJ1-5; D gene unclear. CDR1 MNHEY and CDR2 SVGAGI come from the germline V gene. The CDR3 is 14 residues long. The germline V and J ends were trimmed by 5 bases and 4 bases, with 12 bases remaining between them. In DNA form, the CDR3 reads TGTGCCAGCAGTCGTACCGGACGGAATCAGCCCCAGCATTTT. Residues: CASSRTGRNQPQHF.

This clonotype was detected only a few times. V is TRBV28 and J is TRBJ2-7; TRBD2 matches at 10 bases. CDR1 is MDHEN and CDR2 is SYDVKM in the germline V gene. This CDR3 contains 15 residues. The V gene end was trimmed by 5 bases and the J gene end by 6 bases; junction bases not matched to a gene: 10. The CDR3 coding sequence is TGTGCCAGCAGTGTGACCGGGACTAGCGCCGGCGAGCAGTACTTC. Its translation is CASSVTGTSAGEQYF.